The rows below give T cell receptor beta chains drawn from one sample of a study of T cell responses to AZD1222 COVID-19 vaccine. Sequenced by immunoSEQ multiplex PCR; TCRdb stores in-frame clones only, minus some. The table includes about 150,000 clones, around 90% detected once. Source: peripheral blood, taken on day 0 of AZD1222 vaccination. These receptors were collected from an adult in good health. The CDR3 runs from the conserved cysteine through the conserved F or W. The D gene is left open where the match is weak. Clone size is given for some rows only: seen once, a few or many times, or a class if the clone is expanded.

CASKVGGFTGELFF	TGTGCTAGTAAAGTGGGGGGATTCACCGGGGAGCTGTTTTTT	once	TRBJ2-2	TRBV12-5	-	14
CSANQETQYF	TGCAGTGCCAACCAAGAGACCCAGTACTTC	-	TRBJ2-5	TRBV20-1	-	10
CASSLVKGGETQYF	TGTGCCAGCAGCTTAGTGAAGGGTGGGGAGACCCAGTACTTC	-	TRBJ2-5	TRBV11-2	-	14
CASSFSGFQSSYNEQFF	TGTGCCAGCAGCTTTTCGGGATTTCAGAGCTCCTACAATGAGCAGTTCTTC	once	TRBJ2-1	TRBV7-6	-	17
CASSRTAATQYF	TGTGCCAGCAGTCGGACAGCCGCGACCCAGTACTTC	-	TRBJ2-5	TRBV6-2/TRBV6-3	-	12
CASSEARTAQPLF	TGTGCCAGCAGTGAAGCGCGAACTGCACAACCCCTCTTC	-	TRBJ1-2	TRBV2	-	13
CASSQAGTEQETQYF	TGTGCCAGCAGCCAGGCCGGGACAGAACAAGAGACCCAGTACTTC	-	TRBJ2-5	TRBV3-1/TRBV3-2	TRBD1	15
CATSTQGRVAEAFF	TGTGCCACCAGCACTCAAGGCAGGGTCGCTGAAGCTTTCTTT	-	TRBJ1-1	TRBV15	-	14
CASSMDRDSPQQFF	TGTGCCAGCAGCATGGACCGGGACTCTCCCCAGCAGTTCTTC	-	TRBJ2-1	TRBV7-2	-	14
CASSTTGGQPQHF	TGTGCCAGCAGTACGACAGGGGGTCAGCCCCAGCATTTT	-	TRBJ1-5	TRBV12-3/TRBV12-4	TRBD1	13
CASSGTYEQYF	TGTGCCAGCAGCGGGACCTACGAGCAGTACTTC	-	TRBJ2-7	TRBV5-5	-	11
CASSPSGTSGVLTF	TGTGCCAGTAGCCCCTCAGGGACTAGCGGCGTCCTGACTTTC	-	TRBJ2-6	TRBV19	TRBD2	14
CATSLGYEKLFF	TGTGCCACCAGCTTGGGGTATGAAAAACTGTTTTTT	-	TRBJ1-4	TRBV6-5	-	12
CASQAGRNTEAFF	TGTGCCAGTCAAGCCGGGAGGAACACTGAAGCTTTCTTT	-	TRBJ1-1	TRBV19	-	13
CATRGYQETQYF	TGTGCCACCAGGGGGTACCAAGAGACCCAGTACTTC	-	TRBJ2-5	TRBV3-1/TRBV3-2	TRBD1	12
CASSLAWGPYEQYF	TGCGCCAGCAGCTTGGCGTGGGGTCCCTACGAGCAGTACTTC	-	TRBJ2-7	TRBV5-1	-	14